This TCR beta chain was found in a study of blood T cell repertoires in COVID-19. Study summary: In each case, the material was cDNA or gDNA derived from T cells, B-cell-depleted T cells, or PBMCs.

Germline V gives CDR1 MNHEY, CDR2 SVGAGI. The junction had 3 bases not matched to a gene; V was cut back by 5 bases and J by 4 bases. This CDR3 comprises 13 residues. Assay: immunoSEQ multiplex PCR; the TCRdb copy retains only in-frame clones and omits some. The table shows about 94,000 clones, with around 87% occurring only once. The chain recombines TRBV6-5 with TRBJ1-2; 8 bases are shared with TRBD1. The TCR comes from a human donor with acute or convalescent COVID-19. The donor label of this sample is uncertain. Sequenced: peripheral blood. CDR3: CASSMTGAYGYTF. The DNA of the CDR3 is TGTGCCAGCAGTATGACAGGGGCCTATGGCTACACCTTC.